This TCR beta chain was documented in a study of blood T cell repertoires in COVID-19. Data came from immunoSEQ multiplex PCR; TCRdb stores just in-frame clones and leaves some out. Of around 620,000 clones in the sample, approximately 90% were seen once. Germline CDR1 SGHNT, CDR2 YYREEE (reference sequence). CDR3 length: 12 residues. V was pared by 0 bases and J by 7 bases, with 7 bases between. The specimen sequenced was peripheral blood. The source is a woman between 18 and 30 years old with acute or convalescent COVID-19. The chain couples TRBV5-4 to TRBJ1-1; no clear D gene. The CDR3 reads CASSLGRGEAFF. CDR3 coding DNA: TGTGCCAGCAGCTTGGGGAGAGGTGAAGCTTTCTTT.